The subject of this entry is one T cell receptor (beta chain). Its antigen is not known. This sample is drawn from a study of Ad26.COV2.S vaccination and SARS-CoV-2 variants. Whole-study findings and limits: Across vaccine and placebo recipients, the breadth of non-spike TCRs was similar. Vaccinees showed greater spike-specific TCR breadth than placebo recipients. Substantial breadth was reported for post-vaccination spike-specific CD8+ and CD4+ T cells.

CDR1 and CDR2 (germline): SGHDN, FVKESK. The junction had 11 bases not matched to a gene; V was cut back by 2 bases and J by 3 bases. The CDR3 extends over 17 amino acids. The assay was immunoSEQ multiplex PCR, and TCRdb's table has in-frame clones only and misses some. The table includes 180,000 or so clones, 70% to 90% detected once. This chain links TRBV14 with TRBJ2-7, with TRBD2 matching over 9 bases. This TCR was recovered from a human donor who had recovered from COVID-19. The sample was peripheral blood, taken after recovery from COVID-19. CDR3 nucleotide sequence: TGTGCCAGCAGCCAAACGGGTAGCGGGAGATTGTACTACGAGCAGTACTTC. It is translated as CASSQTGSGRLYYEQYF. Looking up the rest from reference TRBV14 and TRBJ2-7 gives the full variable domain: EAGVTQFPSHSVIEKGQTVTLRCDPISGHDNLYWYRRVMGKEIKFLLHFVKESKQDESGMPNNRFLAERTGGTYSTLKVQPAELEDSGVYFCASSQTGSGRLYYEQYFGPGTRLTVT.